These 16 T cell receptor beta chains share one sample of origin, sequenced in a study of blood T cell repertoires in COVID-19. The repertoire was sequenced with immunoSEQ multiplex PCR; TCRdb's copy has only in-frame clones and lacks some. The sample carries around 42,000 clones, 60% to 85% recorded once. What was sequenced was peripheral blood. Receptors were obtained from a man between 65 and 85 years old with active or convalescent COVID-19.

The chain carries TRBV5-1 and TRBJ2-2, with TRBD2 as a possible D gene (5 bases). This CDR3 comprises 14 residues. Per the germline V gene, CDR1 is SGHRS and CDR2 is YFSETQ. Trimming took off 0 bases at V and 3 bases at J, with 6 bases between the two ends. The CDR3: CASSLGGDTGELFF. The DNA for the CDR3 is TGCGCCAGCAGCTTGGGGGGAGACACCGGGGAGCTGTTTTTT. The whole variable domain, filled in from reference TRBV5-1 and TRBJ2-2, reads KAGVTQTPRYLIKTRGQQVTLSCSPISGHRSVSWYQQTPGQGLQFLFEYFSETQRNKGNFPGRFSGRQFSNSRSEMNVSTLELGDSALYLCASSLGGDTGELFFGEGSRLTVL.

CDR3 DNA sequence: TGTGCCAGCAGCTTAAAACCTCAAGCACAGCCCCAGCATTTT. Its protein is CASSLKPQAQPQHF. The chain recombines TRBV7-2 with TRBJ1-5; D not certain. This CDR3 contains 14 residues. Germline V lookup: CDR1 SGHTA, CDR2 FQGNSA. Trimming left V 2 bases short and J 7 bases short, with 12 bases between.

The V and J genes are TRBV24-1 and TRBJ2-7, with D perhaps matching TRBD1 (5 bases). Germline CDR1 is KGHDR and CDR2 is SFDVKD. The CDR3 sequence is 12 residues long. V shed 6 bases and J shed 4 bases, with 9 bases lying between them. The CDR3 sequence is CATSKQGYEQYF. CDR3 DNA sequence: TGTGCCACCAGTAAGCAGGGATACGAGCAGTACTTC.

CDR3: CASSPSIANTGELFF. The CDR3 DNA reads TGCGCCAGCAGCCCCTCCATAGCGAACACCGGGGAGCTGTTTTTT. The chain couples TRBV5-1 to TRBJ2-2; no reliable D call. The CDR3 runs 15 residues. The germline V gene encodes CDR1 SGHRS and CDR2 YFSETQ. Trimming shortened V by 4 bases and J by 0 bases, and 10 bases separated the two germline ends.

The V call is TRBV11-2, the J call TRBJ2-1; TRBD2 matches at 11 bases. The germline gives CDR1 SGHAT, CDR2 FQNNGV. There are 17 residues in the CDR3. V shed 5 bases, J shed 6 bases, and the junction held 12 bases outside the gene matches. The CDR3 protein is CASSPQVAGGLANEQFF. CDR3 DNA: TGTGCCAGCAGCCCGCAGGTAGCGGGGGGGCTGGCCAATGAGCAGTTCTTC.

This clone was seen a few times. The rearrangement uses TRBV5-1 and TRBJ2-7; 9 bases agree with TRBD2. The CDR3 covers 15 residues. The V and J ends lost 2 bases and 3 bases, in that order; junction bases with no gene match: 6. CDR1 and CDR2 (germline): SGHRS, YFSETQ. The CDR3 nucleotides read TGCGCCAGCAGCTTTACCCCTAGCGGGGACTACGAGCAGTACTTC. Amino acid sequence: CASSFTPSGDYEQYF.

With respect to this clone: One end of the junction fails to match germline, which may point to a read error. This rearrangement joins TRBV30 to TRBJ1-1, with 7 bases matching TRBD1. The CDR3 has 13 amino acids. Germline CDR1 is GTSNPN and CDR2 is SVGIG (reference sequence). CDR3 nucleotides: TGTGCCTGGAGTGTACTCGATTTGCAGGGGGTTTCCTTT. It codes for CAWSVLDLQGVSF.

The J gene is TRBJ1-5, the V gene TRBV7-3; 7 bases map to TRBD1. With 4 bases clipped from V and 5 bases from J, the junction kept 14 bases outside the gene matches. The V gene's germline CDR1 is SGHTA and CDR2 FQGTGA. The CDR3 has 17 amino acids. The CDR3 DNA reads TGTGCCAGCAGCTCCCCGAAGGGAGACAGGGTCCATCAGCCCCAGCATTTT. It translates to CASSSPKGDRVHQPQHF.

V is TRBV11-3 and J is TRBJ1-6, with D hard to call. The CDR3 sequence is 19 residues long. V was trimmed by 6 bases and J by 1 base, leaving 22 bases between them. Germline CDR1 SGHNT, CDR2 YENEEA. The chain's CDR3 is CASRLMEPANWSYNSPLHF. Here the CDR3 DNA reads TGTGCCAGCAGGCTGATGGAGCCAGCGAATTGGTCCTATAATTCACCCCTCCACTTT.

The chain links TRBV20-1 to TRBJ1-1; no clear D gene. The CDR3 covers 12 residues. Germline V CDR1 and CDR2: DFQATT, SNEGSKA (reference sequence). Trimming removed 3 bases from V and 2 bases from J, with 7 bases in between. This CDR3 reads CSASVLNTEAFF. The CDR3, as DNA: TGCAGTGCTAGTGTGCTAAACACTGAAGCTTTCTTT.

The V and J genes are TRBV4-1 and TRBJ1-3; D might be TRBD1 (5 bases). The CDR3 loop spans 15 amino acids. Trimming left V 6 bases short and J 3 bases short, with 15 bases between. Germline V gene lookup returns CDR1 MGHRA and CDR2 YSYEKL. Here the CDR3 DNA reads TGCGCCAGCAGTAGTCAGGGTGTTAGTGGAAACACCATATATTTT. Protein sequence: CASSSQGVSGNTIYF.

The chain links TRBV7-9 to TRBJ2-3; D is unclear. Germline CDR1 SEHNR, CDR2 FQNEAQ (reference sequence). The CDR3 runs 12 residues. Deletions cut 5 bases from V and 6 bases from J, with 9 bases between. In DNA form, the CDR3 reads TGTGCCAGCAGCCCCCTCGGGGATACGCAGTATTTT. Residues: CASSPLGDTQYF.

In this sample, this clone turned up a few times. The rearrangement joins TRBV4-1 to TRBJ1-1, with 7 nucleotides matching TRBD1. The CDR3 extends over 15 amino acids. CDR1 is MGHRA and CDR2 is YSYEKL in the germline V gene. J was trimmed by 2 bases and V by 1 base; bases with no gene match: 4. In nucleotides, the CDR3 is TGCGCCAGCAGCCAAGGGGGACAGACCAACACTGAAGCTTTCTTT. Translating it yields CASSQGGQTNTEAFF.

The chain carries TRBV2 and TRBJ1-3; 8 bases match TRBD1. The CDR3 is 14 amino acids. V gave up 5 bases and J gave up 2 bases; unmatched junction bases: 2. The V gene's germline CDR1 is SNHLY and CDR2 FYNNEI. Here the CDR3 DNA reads TGTGCCAGCAGTTCACAGGGGGCTGGAAACACCATATATTTT. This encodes CASSSQGAGNTIYF.

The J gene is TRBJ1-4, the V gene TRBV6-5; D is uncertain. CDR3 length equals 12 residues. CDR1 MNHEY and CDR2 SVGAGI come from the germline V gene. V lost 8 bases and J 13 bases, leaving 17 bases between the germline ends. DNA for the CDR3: TGTGCCAGCGGCTTCCAAGGGAGGAGACTGTTTTTT. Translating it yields CASGFQGRRLFF.

The CDR3 loop reads CASSAFGRRGAFF. In DNA, the CDR3 is TGTGCCAGCAGCGCCTTCGGTAGGCGGGGGGCGTTCTTC. The chain joins TRBV7-2 to TRBJ2-1; TRBD2 agrees at 8 bases. Per germline, CDR1 SGHTA and CDR2 FQGNSA. Germline trimming cut 5 bases from V and 15 bases from J; bases unmatched to any gene: 12. There are 13 residues in the CDR3.